This passage covers 5 T cell receptor beta chains from one sample sequenced in a study of T-cell reconstitution after alpha-beta-depleted transplantation in children. The authors prepared the TCRbeta library with unique molecular identifiers. Via MiXCR, TCRdb re-called the PCR reads, giving one row per CDR3 protein. The sample includes over 150,000 distinct CDR3 sequences, 5.5% to 7% of them seen just once. The input for sequencing was PBMCs, taken before TCRalphabeta/CD19-depleted stem cell transplant. The receptors were sampled from a boy aged 2-9 years with acute lymphoblastic leukemia, due to receive a stem cell transplant.

The chain recombines TRBV7-2 with TRBJ2-5, with 8 nucleotides matching TRBD2. V gave up 5 bases and J gave up 5 bases; unmatched junction bases: 16. The CDR3 is made up of 17 amino acids. The germline gives CDR1 SGHTA, CDR2 FQGNSA. The CDR3 DNA reads as TGTGCCAGCAGCCGACGGACTAGCACAGAATGGTGGGAGACCCAGTACTTC. This encodes CASSRRTSTEWWETQYF.

In this sample, this clonotype turned up a few times. The rearrangement joins TRBV11-2 to TRBJ2-5; D gene unclear. CDR1 and CDR2 from the germline V gene are SGHAT and FQNNGV. The CDR3 spans 15 residues. The V end was cut by 4 bases, the J end by 5 bases, with 17 bases between. The CDR3 region has the DNA TGTGCCAGCAGCTCGCTTGGACCCGGACGGGAGACCCAGTACTTC. Its protein is CASSSLGPGRETQYF.

This clonotype occurred a few times. The CDR3 spells CASSLGQGHDPGYTF. The CDR3, as DNA: TGTGCCAGCAGTTTAGGACAGGGGCATGATCCTGGCTACACCTTC. The chain employs TRBV12-3 or TRBV12-4 and TRBJ1-2; 8 positions match TRBD1. CDR3 length: 15 residues. The J segment lost 7 bases and the V segment lost 1 base, leaving 8 bases of the junction unmatched.

A few counts support this clonotype. The chain joins TRBV7-8 to TRBJ2-5, with 11 bases aligning to TRBD2. The CDR3 covers 16 residues. The V gene end was trimmed by 1 base and the J gene end by 4 bases; junction bases not matched to a gene: 5. Germline CDR1 is SGHVS and CDR2 is FQNEAQ. This CDR3 reads CASSLDTSGSRETQYF. The DNA of the CDR3 is TGTGCCAGCAGCTTAGACACTAGCGGGAGTCGAGAGACCCAGTACTTC.

This clonotype was counted ten times or more. This chain links TRBV12-3 or TRBV12-4 with TRBJ2-7, with 10 bases matching TRBD2. V lost 7 bases to trimming and J lost 2 bases; unmatched junction nucleotides: 8. The CDR3 covers 15 residues. Here the CDR3 reads CASIAKAGGPYEQYF. CDR3 sequence (DNA): TGTGCCAGCATTGCAAAAGCGGGGGGGCCCTACGAGCAGTACTTC.